These 19 T cell receptor beta chains were all obtained from the same sample, sequenced in a study of CD8+ T cells in alopecia areata. cDNA reverse transcribed from extracted RNA served as the sequencing template. Only in-frame clones appear in the TCRdb table, and some are missing; sequencing was by immunoSEQ multiplex PCR. The sample yields fewer than 150,000 clones, roughly four fifths seen once. Treatment noted: oral pan-JAK inhibitor, 5-10 mg twice daily. Specimen: CD8+ T cells sorted from blood, collected at week 4, from a patient treated with tofacitinib. These receptors were collected from a human donor with alopecia areata.

The chain joins TRBV4-3 to TRBJ1-2; 7 bases align to TRBD1. The germline gives CDR1 LGHNA, CDR2 YSLEER. The CDR3 extends over 15 amino acids. Trimming at V came to 6 bases and at J to 6 bases, leaving 13 bases not matched to a gene. CDR3 in DNA: TGCGCCAGCAGTTTAGGGGGCGGACTACAGGATGGCTACACCTTC. Translated, it gives CASSLGGGLQDGYTF.

The gene calls are TRBV10-2 and TRBJ2-2; TRBD2 might be the D (6 bases). There are 13 residues in the CDR3. The germline V gene has CDR1 WSHSY and CDR2 SAAADI. V lost 6 bases to trimming and J lost 6 bases, with 11 bases between them. The CDR3 coding sequence is TGCGCCAGCAGCGGAGGGTGGTCCGGGGAGCTGTTTTTT. It codes for CASSGGWSGELFF.

V usage is TRBV5-1 and J usage is TRBJ2-4, with 7 bases that match TRBD2. With V trimmed by 4 bases and J by 3 bases, 4 bases remained unmatched. The CDR3 extends over 14 amino acids. Germline loops: CDR1 SGHRS, CDR2 YFSETQ. CDR3 protein: CASSPREDKNIQYF. The CDR3 coding sequence is TGCGCCAGCAGCCCCCGGGAGGACAAAAACATTCAGTACTTC. Full variable domain (missing parts from reference TRBV5-1 and TRBJ2-4): KAGVTQTPRYLIKTRGQQVTLSCSPISGHRSVSWYQQTPGQGLQFLFEYFSETQRNKGNFPGRFSGRQFSNSRSEMNVSTLELGDSALYLCASSPREDKNIQYFGAGTRLSVL.

The chain carries TRBV6-5 and TRBJ1-2; 8 bases fit TRBD1. CDR1 and CDR2 (germline): MNHEY, SVGAGI. The CDR3 has 15 amino acids. The V and J ends lost 0 bases and 8 bases, in that order; junction bases with no gene match: 8. The CDR3 reads CASSYSGQVPGGYTF. The CDR3 nucleotides are TGTGCCAGCAGTTACTCGGGACAGGTCCCGGGGGGCTACACCTTC.

The V gene is TRBV7-6, the J gene TRBJ2-3; D gene unclear. V lost 2 bases and J lost 3, with 0 bases in between. Per germline, CDR1 SGHVS and CDR2 FNYEAQ. The CDR3 runs to 11 residues. CDR3 amino acids: CASSLTDTQYF. The CDR3 DNA reads TGTGCCAGCAGCTTAACAGATACGCAGTATTTT.

The chain uses TRBV14 and TRBJ2-7; 8 nucleotides line up with TRBD1. Germline V CDR1 and CDR2: SGHDN, FVKESK. With V trimmed by 2 bases and J by 1 base, 4 bases remained unmatched. This CDR3 has 15 amino acids. The CDR3 sequence: CASSQTTGGSYEQYF. For the CDR3, the DNA is TGTGCCAGCAGCCAAACAACAGGGGGGTCCTACGAGCAGTACTTC.

The gene calls are TRBV4-3 and TRBJ2-1; TRBD2 matches 9 bases. CDR3 length: 16 amino acids. Germline CDR1 LGHNA, CDR2 YSLEER. J was trimmed by 3 bases and V by 0 bases; bases with no gene match: 3. The CDR3 spells CASSQDPSGDYNEQFF. CDR3 bases: TGCGCCAGCAGCCAAGACCCTAGCGGGGACTACAATGAGCAGTTCTTC.

V and J are TRBV5-1 and TRBJ2-2; 7 bases align to TRBD1. CDR3 length equals 14 residues. V dropped 4 bases and J dropped 3; count of bases not matched to a gene: 3. Germline V gene lookup returns CDR1 SGHRS and CDR2 YFSETQ. CDR3 amino acids: CASSQGQYTGELFF. As DNA, the CDR3 is TGCGCCAGCAGCCAGGGACAGTACACCGGGGAGCTGTTTTTT.

The chain links TRBV7-6 to TRBJ1-5; 9 bases fit TRBD1. V lost 5 bases, J lost 4 bases, and 6 bases stayed unmatched. Germline V gene sequence: CDR1 SGHVS, CDR2 FNYEAQ. The CDR3 sequence is 15 residues long. This CDR3 is CASSPWTGVNQPQHF. Here the CDR3 DNA reads TGTGCCAGCAGCCCTTGGACAGGGGTAAATCAGCCCCAGCATTTT.

The V call is TRBV13, the J call TRBJ2-3, with 14 positions matching TRBD2. Trimming cost V 2 bases and J 2 bases; bases outside gene matches: 3. The CDR3 is made up of 17 amino acids. The germline V gene encodes CDR1 PRHDT and CDR2 FYEKMQ (reference sequence). The CDR3 region has the DNA TGTGCCAGCAGCTTACGGACTAGCGGGGGGATCACAGATACGCAGTATTTT. It yields the protein CASSLRTSGGITDTQYF. The full variable domain, completed using reference TRBV13 and TRBJ2-3, is AAGVIQSPRHLIKEKRETATLKCYPIPRHDTVYWYQQGPGQDPQFLISFYEKMQSDKGSIPDRFSAQQFSDYHSELNMSSLELGDSALYFCASSLRTSGGITDTQYFGPGTRLTVL.

V usage is TRBV6-5 and J usage is TRBJ1-1, with D hard to call. Germline lookup yields CDR1 MNHEY and CDR2 SVGAGI. V shed 0 bases and J shed 0 bases, with 11 bases lying between them. There are 16 residues in the CDR3. Written as DNA, the CDR3 is TGTGCCAGCAGTTACTCGGCGGAGGGAGTGAACACTGAAGCTTTCTTT. This translates into CASSYSAEGVNTEAFF.

The CDR3 DNA is TGTGCCAGCAGCTTAGGTCAGGGGGTTTCCTACGAGCAGTACTTC. This codes for CASSLGQGVSYEQYF. J is TRBJ2-7 and V is TRBV7-9, with 7 positions matching TRBD1. This CDR3 contains 15 residues. Losses at the gene ends were 1 base for V and 1 base for J; bases not matched to a gene: 4. Germline V gene sequence: CDR1 SEHNR, CDR2 FQNEAQ (reference sequence).

This clone has just one count. Here the CDR3 reads CASRPRGATNEKLFF. The CDR3 nucleotides are TGTGCCAGCAGACCGAGGGGGGCAACTAATGAAAAACTGTTTTTT. The chain is built from TRBV6-5 and TRBJ1-4; weak D call: TRBD1 (6 bases). Germline loops: CDR1 MNHEY, CDR2 SVGAGI. The CDR3 contains 15 residues. The germline V and J ends were trimmed by 6 bases and 0 bases, with 11 bases remaining between them.

CDR3 residues: CASSWTGGTEAFF. The CDR3 nucleotides read TGTGCCAGCAGTTGGACAGGGGGCACTGAAGCTTTCTTT. The chain carries TRBV27 and TRBJ1-1; 10 bases line up with TRBD1. The CDR3 has 13 residues. V lost 4 bases and J lost 4; bases outside the gene matches: 0. CDR1 MNHEY and CDR2 SMNVEV come from the germline V gene (reference sequence).

The chain joins TRBV7-8 to TRBJ2-3; D is perhaps TRBD1 or TRBD2 (5 bases each). From germline, CDR1 is SGHVS and CDR2 FQNEAQ. The V end was cut by 1 base, the J end by 2 bases, with 10 bases between. CDR3 length: 15 residues. The CDR3 nucleotides are TGTGCCAGCAGCTTAGTTCGGGGCTTCACAGATACGCAGTATTTT. Its protein product is CASSLVRGFTDTQYF.

V and J are TRBV7-6 and TRBJ2-5; TRBD2 aligns across 7 bases. The germline gives CDR1 SGHVS, CDR2 FNYEAQ. The CDR3 sequence is 17 residues long. V lost 1 base and J lost 5; bases outside the gene matches: 13. The CDR3 bases are TGTGCCAGCAGCTTAGACCGCCCCAGGGAGGGCGTGGAGACCCAGTACTTC. Translating it yields CASSLDRPREGVETQYF.

Concerning this clone: This CDR3 is also generated by other DNA sequences in the sample. The J gene is TRBJ1-2, the V gene TRBV9; D not certain. Per the germline V gene, CDR1 is SGDLS and CDR2 is YYNGEE. V was pared by 0 bases and J by 3 bases, with 6 bases between. This CDR3 has 13 amino acids. The CDR3 sequence: CASSVGGDYGYTF. The CDR3 DNA is TGTGCCAGCAGCGTAGGGGGAGACTATGGCTACACCTTC.

The rearrangement joins TRBV6-6 to TRBJ2-2, with D uncertain. Trimming took 7 bases from V and 3 from J, leaving 3 bases between them. Germline-derived CDR1 and CDR2 are MNHNY and SVGAGI (reference sequence). The CDR3 has 11 residues. The CDR3 spells CASTHTGELFF. DNA of the CDR3: TGTGCCAGCACCCACACCGGGGAGCTGTTTTTT.

This clone was picked up one time. V is TRBV7-2 and J is TRBJ2-5; 9 bases match TRBD2. The CDR3 sequence is 16 residues long. The V and J ends lost 5 bases and 3 bases, in that order; junction bases with no gene match: 10. Germline CDR1 and CDR2: SGHTA and FQGNSA. The CDR3: CASSLNPGLAEETQYF. As DNA, the CDR3 is TGTGCCAGCAGCCTCAACCCGGGACTAGCTGAAGAGACCCAGTACTTC.